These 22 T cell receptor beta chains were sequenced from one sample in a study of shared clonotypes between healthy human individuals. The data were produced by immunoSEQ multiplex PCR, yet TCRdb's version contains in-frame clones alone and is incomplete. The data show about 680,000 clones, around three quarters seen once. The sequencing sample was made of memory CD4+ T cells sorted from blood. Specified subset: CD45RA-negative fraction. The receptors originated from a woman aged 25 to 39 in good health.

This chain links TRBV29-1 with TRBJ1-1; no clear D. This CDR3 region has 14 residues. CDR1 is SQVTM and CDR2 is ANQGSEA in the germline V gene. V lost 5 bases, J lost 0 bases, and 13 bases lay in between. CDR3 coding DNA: TGCAGCGTTCCGGGTCCAGGAGTGAACACTGAAGCTTTCTTT. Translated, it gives CSVPGPGVNTEAFF.

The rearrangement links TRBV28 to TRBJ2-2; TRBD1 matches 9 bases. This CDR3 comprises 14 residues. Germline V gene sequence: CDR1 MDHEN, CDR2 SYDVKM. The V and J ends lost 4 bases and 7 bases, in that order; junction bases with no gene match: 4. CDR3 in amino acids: CASSWTGVGGELFF. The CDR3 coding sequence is TGTGCCAGCAGTTGGACAGGGGTTGGCGGGGAGCTGTTTTTT.

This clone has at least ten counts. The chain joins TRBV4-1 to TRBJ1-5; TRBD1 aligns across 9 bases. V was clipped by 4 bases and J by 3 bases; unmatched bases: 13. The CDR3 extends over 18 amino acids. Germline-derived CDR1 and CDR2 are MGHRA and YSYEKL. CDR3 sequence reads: CASSRDAMRTGDNQPQHF. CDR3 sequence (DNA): TGCGCCAGCAGCCGCGACGCCATGCGGACAGGGGACAATCAGCCCCAGCATTTT.

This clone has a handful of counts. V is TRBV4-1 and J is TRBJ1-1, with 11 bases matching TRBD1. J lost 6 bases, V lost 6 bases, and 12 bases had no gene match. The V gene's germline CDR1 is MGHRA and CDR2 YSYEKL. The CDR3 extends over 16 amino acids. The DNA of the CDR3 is TGCGCCAGCAGACCTACTTCCGGGACAGGGGGATCTGAAGCTTTCTTT. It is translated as CASRPTSGTGGSEAFF.

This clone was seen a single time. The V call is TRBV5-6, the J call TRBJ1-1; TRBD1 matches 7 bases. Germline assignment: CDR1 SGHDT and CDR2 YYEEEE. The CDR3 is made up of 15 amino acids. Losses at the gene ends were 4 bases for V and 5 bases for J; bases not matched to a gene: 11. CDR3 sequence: CASSRPGETGTEAFF. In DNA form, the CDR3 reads TGTGCCAGCAGCCGGCCAGGTGAGACAGGGACTGAAGCTTTCTTT.

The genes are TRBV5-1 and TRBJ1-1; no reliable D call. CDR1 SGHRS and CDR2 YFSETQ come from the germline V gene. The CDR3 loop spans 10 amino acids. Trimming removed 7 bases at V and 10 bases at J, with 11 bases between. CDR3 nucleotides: TGCGCCAGCCCCACTGGTGGAGCTTTCTTT. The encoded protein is CASPTGGAFF.

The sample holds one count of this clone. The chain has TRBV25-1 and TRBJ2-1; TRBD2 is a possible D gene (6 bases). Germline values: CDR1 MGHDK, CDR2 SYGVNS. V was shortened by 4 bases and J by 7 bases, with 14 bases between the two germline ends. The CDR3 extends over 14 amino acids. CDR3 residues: CASSGVGRGNEQFF. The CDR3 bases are TGTGCCAGCAGTGGGGTCGGGAGAGGAAATGAGCAGTTCTTC.

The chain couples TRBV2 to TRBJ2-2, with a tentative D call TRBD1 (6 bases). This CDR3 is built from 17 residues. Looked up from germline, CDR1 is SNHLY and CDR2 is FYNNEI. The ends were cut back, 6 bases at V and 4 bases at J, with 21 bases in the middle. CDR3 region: CASSYPLGPRGTGELFF. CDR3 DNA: TGTGCCAGCAGCTACCCTCTGGGACCCAGGGGCACCGGGGAGCTGTTTTTT.

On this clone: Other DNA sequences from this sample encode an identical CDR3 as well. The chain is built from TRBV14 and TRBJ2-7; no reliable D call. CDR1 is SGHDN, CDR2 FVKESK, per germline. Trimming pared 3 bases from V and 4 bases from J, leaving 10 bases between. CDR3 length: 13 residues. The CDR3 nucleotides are TGTGCCAGCAGCCAGGGCGCATCTTACGAGCAGTACTTC. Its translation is CASSQGASYEQYF.

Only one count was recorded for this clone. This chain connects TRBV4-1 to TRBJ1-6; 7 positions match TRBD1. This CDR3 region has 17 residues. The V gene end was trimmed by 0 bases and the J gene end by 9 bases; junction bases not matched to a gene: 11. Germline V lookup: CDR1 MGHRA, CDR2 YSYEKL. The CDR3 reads CASSQDHNRGFVSPLHF. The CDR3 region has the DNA TGCGCCAGCAGCCAAGATCATAACAGGGGTTTCGTTTCACCCCTCCACTTT.

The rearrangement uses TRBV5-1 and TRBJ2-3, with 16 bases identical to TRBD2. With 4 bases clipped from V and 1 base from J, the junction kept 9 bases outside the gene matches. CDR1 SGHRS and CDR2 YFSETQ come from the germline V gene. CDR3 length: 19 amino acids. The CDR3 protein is CASSPGLAGGPRGTDTQYF. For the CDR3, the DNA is TGCGCCAGCAGCCCGGGACTAGCGGGAGGGCCGAGGGGCACAGATACGCAGTATTTT.

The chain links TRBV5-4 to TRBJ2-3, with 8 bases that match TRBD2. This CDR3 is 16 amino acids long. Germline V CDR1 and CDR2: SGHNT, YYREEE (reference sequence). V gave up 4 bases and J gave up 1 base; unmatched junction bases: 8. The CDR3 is CASSPPGLVRTDTQYF. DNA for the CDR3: TGTGCCAGCAGCCCCCCGGGACTAGTCCGCACAGATACGCAGTATTTT.

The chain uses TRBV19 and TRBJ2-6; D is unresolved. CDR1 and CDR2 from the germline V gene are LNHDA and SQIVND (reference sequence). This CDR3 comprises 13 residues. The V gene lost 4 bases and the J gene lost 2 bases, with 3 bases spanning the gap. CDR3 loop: CASSTPGANVLTF. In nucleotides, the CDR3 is TGTGCCAGTAGTACCCCTGGGGCCAACGTCCTGACTTTC.

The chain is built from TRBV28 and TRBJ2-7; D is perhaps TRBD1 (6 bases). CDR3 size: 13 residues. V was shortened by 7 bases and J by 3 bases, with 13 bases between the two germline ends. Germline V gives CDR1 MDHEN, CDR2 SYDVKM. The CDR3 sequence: CASNRAGSYEQYF. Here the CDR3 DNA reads TGTGCCAGCAACAGGGCTGGAAGCTACGAGCAGTACTTC.

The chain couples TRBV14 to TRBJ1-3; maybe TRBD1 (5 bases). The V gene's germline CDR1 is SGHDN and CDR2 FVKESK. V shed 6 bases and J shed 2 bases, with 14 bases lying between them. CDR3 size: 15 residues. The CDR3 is CASSQAAGTGNTIYF. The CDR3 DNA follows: TGTGCCAGCAGTCAGGCAGCAGGGACTGGAAACACCATATATTTT. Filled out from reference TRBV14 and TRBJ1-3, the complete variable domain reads EAGVTQFPSHSVIEKGQTVTLRCDPISGHDNLYWYRRVMGKEIKFLLHFVKESKQDESGMPNNRFLAERTGGTYSTLKVQPAELEDSGVYFCASSQAAGTGNTIYFGEGSWLTVV.

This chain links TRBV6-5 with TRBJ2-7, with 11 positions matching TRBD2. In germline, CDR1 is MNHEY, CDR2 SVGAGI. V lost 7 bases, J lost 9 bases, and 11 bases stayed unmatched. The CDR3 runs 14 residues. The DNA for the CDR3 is TGTGCCAGCATAGAAACTAGCGGGAGTCCCCGGCAGTACTTC. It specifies CASIETSGSPRQYF.

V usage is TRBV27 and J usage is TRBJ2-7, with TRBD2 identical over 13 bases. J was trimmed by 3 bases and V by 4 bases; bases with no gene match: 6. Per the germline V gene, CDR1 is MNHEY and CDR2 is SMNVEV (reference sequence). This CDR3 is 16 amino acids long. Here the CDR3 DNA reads TGTGCCAGCAGTTCCTGGACTAGCGGGAGACACTACGAGCAGTACTTC. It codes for CASSSWTSGRHYEQYF.

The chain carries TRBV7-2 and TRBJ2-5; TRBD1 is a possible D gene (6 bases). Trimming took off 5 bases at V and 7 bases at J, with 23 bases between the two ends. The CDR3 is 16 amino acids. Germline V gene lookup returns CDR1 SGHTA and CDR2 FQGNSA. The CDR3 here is CASSNKGRGPRGTQYF. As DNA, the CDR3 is TGTGCCAGCAGCAACAAGGGCAGGGGCCCGAGGGGGACCCAGTACTTC. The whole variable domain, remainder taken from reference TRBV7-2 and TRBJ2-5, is GAGVSQSPSNKVTEKGKDVELRCDPISGHTALYWYRQSLGQGLEFLIYFQGNSAPDKSGLPSDRFSAERTGGSVSTLTIQRTQQEDSAVYLCASSNKGRGPRGTQYFGPGTRLLVL.

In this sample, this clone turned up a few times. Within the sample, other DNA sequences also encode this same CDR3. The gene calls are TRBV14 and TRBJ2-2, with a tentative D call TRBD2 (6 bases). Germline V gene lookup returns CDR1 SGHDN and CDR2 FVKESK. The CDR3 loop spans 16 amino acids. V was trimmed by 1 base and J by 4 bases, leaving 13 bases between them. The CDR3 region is CASSQGRGAGTGELFF. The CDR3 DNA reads TGTGCCAGCAGCCAAGGTCGGGGAGCGGGCACCGGGGAGCTGTTTTTT.

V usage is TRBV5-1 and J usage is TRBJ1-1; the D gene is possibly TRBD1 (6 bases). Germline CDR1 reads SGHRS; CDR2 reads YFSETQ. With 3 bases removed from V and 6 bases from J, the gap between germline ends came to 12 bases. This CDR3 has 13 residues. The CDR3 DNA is TGCGCCAGCAGCTATAGGGGGTGGGCTGAAGCTTTCTTT. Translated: CASSYRGWAEAFF. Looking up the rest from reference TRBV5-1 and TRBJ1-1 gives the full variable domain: KAGVTQTPRYLIKTRGQQVTLSCSPISGHRSVSWYQQTPGQGLQFLFEYFSETQRNKGNFPGRFSGRQFSNSRSEMNVSTLELGDSALYLCASSYRGWAEAFFGQGTRLTVV.

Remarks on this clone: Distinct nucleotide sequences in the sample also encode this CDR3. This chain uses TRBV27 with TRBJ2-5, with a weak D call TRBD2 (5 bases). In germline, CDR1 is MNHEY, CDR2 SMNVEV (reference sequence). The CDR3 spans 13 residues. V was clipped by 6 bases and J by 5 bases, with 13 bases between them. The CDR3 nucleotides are TGTGCCAGCAGCAGCGGACTGGAGGAGACCCAGTACTTC. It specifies CASSSGLEETQYF.

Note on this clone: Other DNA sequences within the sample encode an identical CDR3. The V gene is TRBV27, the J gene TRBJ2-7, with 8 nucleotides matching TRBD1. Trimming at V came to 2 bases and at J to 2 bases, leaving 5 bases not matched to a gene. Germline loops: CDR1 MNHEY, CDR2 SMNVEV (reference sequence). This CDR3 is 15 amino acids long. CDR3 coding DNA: TGTGCCAGCAGTTTAGGACAGGGAGGTGCCTACGAGCAGTACTTC. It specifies CASSLGQGGAYEQYF.